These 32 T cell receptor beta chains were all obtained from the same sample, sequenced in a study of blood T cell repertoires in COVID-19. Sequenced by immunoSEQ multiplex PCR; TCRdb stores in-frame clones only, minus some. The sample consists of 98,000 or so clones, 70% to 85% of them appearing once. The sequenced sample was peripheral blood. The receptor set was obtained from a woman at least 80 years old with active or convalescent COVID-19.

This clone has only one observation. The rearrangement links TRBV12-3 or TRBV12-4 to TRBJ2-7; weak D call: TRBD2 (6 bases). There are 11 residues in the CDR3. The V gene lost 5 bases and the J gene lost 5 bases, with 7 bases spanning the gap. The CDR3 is CASSRGNEQYF. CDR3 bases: TGTGCCAGCAGTCGGGGGAACGAGCAGTACTTC.

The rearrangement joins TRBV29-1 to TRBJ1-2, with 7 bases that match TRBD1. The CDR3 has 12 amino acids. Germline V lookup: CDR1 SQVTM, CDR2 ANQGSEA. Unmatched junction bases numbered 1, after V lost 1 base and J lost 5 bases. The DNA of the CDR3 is TGCAGCGTTGAAGGGGGACAGTATGGCTACACCTTC. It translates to CSVEGGQYGYTF.

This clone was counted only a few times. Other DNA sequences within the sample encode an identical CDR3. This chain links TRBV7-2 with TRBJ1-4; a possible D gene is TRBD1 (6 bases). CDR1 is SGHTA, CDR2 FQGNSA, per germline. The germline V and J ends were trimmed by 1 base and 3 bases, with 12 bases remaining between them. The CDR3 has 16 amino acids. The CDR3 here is CASSLGTGRANEKLFF. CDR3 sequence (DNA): TGTGCCAGCAGCTTAGGAACAGGGCGGGCTAATGAAAAACTGTTTTTT. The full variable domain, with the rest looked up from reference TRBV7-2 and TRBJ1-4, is GAGVSQSPSNKVTEKGKDVELRCDPISGHTALYWYRQSLGQGLEFLIYFQGNSAPDKSGLPSDRFSAERTGGSVSTLTIQRTQQEDSAVYLCASSLGTGRANEKLFFGSGTQLSVL.

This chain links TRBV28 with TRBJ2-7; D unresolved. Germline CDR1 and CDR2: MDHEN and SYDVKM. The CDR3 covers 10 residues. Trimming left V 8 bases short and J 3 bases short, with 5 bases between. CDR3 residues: CASADYEQYF. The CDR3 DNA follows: TGTGCCAGCGCAGACTACGAGCAGTACTTC.

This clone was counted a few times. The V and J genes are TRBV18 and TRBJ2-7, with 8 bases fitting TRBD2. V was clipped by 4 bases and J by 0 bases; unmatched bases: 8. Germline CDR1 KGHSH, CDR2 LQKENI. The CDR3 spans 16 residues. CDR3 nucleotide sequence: TGTGCCAGCTCACTTGCCGAGAGCGGGAGCTCCTACGAGCAGTACTTC. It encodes CASSLAESGSSYEQYF. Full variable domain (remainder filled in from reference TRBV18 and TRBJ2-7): NAGVMQNPRHLVRRRGQEARLRCSPMKGHSHVYWYRQLPEEGLKFMVYLQKENIIDESGMPKERFSAEFPKEGPSILRIQQVVRGDSAAYFCASSLAESGSSYEQYFGPGTRLTVT.

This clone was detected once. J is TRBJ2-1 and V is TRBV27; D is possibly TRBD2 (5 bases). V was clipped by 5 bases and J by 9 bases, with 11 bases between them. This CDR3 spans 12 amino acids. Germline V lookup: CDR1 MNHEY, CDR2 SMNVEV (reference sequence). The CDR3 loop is CASSPSSTEQFF. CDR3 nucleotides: TGTGCCAGCAGTCCATCTAGCACTGAGCAGTTCTTC.

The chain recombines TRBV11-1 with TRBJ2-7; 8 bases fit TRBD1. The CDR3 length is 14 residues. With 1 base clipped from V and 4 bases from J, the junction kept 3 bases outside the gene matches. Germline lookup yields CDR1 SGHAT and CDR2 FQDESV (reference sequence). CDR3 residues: CASSLETGVYEQYF. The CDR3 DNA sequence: TGTGCCAGCAGCTTAGAGACAGGGGTATACGAGCAGTACTTC.

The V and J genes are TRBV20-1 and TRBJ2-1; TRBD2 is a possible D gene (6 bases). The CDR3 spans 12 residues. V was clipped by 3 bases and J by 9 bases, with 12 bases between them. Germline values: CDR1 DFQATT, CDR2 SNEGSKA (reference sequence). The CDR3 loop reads CSASRRVGEQFF. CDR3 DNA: TGCAGTGCTAGTCGGAGGGTGGGTGAGCAGTTCTTC.

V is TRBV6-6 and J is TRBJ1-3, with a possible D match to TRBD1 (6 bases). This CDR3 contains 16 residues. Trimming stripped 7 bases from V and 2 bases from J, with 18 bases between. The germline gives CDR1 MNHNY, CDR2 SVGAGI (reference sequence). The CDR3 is CASTRDNAGPGNTIYF. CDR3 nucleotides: TGTGCCAGCACTCGGGACAACGCTGGCCCTGGAAACACCATATATTTT.

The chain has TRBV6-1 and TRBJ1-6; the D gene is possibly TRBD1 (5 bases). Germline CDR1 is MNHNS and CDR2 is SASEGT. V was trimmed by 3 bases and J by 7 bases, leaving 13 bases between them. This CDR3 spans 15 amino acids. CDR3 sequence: CASSEVSGYNSPLHF. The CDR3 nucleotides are TGTGCCAGCAGTGAGGTGTCAGGGTACAATTCACCCCTCCACTTT.

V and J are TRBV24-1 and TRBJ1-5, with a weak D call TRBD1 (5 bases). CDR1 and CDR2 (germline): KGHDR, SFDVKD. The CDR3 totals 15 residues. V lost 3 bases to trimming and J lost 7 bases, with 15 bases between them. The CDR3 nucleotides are TGTGCCACCAGTGATCCCCAGGGCGGGAGCCAGCCCCAGCATTTT. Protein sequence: CATSDPQGGSQPQHF.

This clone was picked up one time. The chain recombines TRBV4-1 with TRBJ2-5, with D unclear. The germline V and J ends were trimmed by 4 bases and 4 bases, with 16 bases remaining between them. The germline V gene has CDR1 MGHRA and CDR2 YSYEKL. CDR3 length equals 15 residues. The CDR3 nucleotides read TGCGCCAGCAGCCCCCTGGGTACAGTAGGAGAGACCCAGTACTTC. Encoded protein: CASSPLGTVGETQYF.

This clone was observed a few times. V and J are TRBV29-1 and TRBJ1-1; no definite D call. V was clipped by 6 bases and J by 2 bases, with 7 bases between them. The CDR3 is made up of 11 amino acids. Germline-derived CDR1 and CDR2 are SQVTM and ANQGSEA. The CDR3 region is CSVPINTEAFF. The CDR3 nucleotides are TGCAGCGTCCCTATAAACACTGAAGCTTTCTTT.

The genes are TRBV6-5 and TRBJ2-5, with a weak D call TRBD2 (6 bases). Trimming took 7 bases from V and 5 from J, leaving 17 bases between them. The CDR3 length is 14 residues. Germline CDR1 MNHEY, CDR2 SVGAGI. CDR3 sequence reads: CASTWRGLRETQYF. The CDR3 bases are TGTGCCAGCACTTGGCGGGGCCTTAGGGAGACCCAGTACTTC.

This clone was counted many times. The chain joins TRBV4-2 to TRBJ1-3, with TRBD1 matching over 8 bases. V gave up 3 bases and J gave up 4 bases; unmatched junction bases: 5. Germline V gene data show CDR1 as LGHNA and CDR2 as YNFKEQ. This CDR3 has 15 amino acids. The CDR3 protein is CASSQGDRGGNTIYF. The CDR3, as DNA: TGTGCCAGCAGCCAGGGAGACAGGGGCGGAAACACCATATATTTT.

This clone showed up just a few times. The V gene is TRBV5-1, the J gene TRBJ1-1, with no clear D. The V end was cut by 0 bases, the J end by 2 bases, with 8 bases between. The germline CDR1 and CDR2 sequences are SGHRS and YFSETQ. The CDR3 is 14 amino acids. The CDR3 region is CASSLEGGNTEAFF. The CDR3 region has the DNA TGCGCCAGCAGCTTGGAAGGCGGTAACACTGAAGCTTTCTTT.

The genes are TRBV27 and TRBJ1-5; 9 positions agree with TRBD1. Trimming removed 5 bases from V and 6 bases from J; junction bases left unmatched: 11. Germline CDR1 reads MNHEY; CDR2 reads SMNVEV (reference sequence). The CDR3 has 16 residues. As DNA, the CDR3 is TGTGCCAGCAGTCCTCAAAAGACAGGGGGAGGTCAGCCCCAGCATTTT. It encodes CASSPQKTGGGQPQHF.

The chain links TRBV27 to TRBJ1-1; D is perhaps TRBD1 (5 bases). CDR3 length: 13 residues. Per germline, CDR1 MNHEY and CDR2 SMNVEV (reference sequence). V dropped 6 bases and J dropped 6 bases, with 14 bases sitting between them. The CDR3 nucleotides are TGTGCCAGCAGCCCAATCCGGGGGTCTGAAGCTTTCTTT. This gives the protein CASSPIRGSEAFF.

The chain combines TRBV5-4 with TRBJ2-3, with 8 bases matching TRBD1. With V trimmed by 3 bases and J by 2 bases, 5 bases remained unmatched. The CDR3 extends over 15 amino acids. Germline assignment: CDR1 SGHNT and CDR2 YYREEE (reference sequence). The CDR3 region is CASSSKTGDTDTQYF. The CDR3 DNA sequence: TGTGCCAGCAGCTCCAAGACAGGGGACACAGATACGCAGTATTTT.

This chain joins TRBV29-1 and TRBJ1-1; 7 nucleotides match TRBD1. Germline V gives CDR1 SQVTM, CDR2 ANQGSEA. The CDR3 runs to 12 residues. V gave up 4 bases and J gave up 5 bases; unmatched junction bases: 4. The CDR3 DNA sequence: TGCAGCGTTGTTGACAGGGAAACTGAAGCTTTCTTT. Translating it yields CSVVDRETEAFF.

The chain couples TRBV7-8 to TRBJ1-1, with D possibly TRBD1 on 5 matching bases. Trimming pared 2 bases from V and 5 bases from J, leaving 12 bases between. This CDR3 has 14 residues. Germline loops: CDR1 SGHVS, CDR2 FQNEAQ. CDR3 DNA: TGTGCCAGCAGCTTACTTGGGGGGGGAACTGAAGCTTTCTTT. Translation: CASSLLGGGTEAFF.

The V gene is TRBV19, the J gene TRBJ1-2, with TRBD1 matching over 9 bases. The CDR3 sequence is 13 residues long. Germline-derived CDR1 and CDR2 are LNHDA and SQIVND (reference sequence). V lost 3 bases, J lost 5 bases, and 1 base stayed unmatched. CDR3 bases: TGTGCCAGTAGTATCGGGACAGGGTATGGCTACACCTTC. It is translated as CASSIGTGYGYTF.

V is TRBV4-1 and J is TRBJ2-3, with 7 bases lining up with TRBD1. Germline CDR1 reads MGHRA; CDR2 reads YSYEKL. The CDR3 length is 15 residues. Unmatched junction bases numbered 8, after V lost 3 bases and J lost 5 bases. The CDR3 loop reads CASSQGQMYQDTQYF. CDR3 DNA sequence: TGCGCCAGCAGCCAGGGACAGATGTACCAAGATACGCAGTATTTT.

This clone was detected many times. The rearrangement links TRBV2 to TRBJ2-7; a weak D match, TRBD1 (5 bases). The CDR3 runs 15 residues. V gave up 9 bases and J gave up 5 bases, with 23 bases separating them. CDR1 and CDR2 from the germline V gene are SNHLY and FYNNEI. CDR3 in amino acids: CASQVDRGFSNEQYF. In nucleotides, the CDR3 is TGTGCCAGTCAAGTAGACAGAGGCTTTTCGAACGAGCAGTACTTC. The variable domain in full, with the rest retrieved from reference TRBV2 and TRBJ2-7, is EPEVTQTPSHQVTQMGQEVILRCVPISNHLYFYWYRQILGQKVEFLVSFYNNEISEKSEIFDDQFSVERPDGSNFTLKIRSTKLEDSAMYFCASQVDRGFSNEQYFGPGTRLTVT.

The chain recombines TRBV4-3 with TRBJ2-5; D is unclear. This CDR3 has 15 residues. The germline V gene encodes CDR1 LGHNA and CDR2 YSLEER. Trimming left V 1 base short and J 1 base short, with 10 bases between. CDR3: CASSQVMAVQETQYF. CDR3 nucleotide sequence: TGCGCCAGCAGCCAAGTTATGGCAGTCCAAGAGACCCAGTACTTC.

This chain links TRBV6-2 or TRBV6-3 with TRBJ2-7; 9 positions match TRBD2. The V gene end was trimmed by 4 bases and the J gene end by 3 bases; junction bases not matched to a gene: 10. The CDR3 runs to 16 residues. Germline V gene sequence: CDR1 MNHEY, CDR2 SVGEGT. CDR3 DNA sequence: TGTGCCAGCAGTTCCCCAAGTAGCGGGAGTGTCTACGAGCAGTACTTC. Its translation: CASSSPSSGSVYEQYF.

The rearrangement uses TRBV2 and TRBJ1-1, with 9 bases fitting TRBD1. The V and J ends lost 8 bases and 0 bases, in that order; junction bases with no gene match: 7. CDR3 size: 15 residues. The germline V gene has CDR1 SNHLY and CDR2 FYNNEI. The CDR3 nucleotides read TGTGCCAGCGGGAACAGGGGGCCAATGAACACTGAAGCTTTCTTT. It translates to CASGNRGPMNTEAFF.

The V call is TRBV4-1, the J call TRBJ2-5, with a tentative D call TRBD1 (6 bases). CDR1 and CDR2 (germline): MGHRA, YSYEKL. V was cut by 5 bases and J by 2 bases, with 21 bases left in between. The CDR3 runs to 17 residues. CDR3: CASSVSTRDIIQETQYF. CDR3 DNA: TGCGCCAGCAGCGTTTCCACCCGGGACATTATACAAGAGACCCAGTACTTC.

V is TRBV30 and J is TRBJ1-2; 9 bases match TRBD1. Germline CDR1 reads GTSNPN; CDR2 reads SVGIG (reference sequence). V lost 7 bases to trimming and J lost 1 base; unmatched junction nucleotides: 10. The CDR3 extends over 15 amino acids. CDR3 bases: TGTGCCTATTCGCGCGGGGACAGGGATAACTATGGCTACACCTTC. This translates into CAYSRGDRDNYGYTF. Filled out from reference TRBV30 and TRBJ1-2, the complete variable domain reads SQTIHQWPATLVQPVGSPLSLECTVEGTSNPNLYWYRQAAGRGLQLLFYSVGIGQISSEVPQNLSASRPQDRQFILSSKKLLLSDSGFYLCAYSRGDRDNYGYTFGSGTRLTVV.

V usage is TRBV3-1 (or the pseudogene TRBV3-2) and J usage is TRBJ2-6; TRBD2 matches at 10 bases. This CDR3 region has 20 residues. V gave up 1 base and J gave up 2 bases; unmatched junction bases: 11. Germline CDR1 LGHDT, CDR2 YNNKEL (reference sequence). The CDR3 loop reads CASSQVFLGTSDPGANVLTF. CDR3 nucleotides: TGTGCCAGCAGCCAAGTATTTTTGGGGACTAGCGATCCTGGGGCCAACGTCCTGACTTTC.

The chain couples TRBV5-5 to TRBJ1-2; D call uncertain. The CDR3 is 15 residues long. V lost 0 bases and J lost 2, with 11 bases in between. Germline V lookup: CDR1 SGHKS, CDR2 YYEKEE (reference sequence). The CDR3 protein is CASSLAERPNYGYTF. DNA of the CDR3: TGTGCCAGCAGCTTGGCGGAGAGACCCAACTATGGCTACACCTTC.

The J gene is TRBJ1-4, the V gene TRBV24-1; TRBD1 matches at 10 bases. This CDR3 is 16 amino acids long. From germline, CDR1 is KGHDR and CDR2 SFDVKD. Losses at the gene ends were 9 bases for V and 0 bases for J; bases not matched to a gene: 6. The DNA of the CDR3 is TGTGCCACCCGTCCCGGGACAGGGGCAACTAATGAAAAACTGTTTTTT. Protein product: CATRPGTGATNEKLFF.